This T cell receptor beta chain was profiled in a study of identical twins. This clonotype came up many times. As yet, its antigen is unknown. Germline V gene sequence: CDR1 SGHRS, CDR2 YFSETQ. The V gene end was trimmed by 1 base and the J gene end by 7 bases; junction bases not matched to a gene: 3. There are 14 residues in the CDR3. MiXCR, applied by TCRdb to the 5' RACE reads, yields one record per CDR3 protein. The table includes roughly 750,000 distinct CDR3 sequences, roughly 20% detected once. Points from the study as a whole: Beta out-of-frame sequences showed weaker excess sharing between twins.

The same sample was also studied in work on T cells expressing NK-cell markers. That work contributes: Sorted CD3+CD56+NKG2C+, CD3+CD56+NKG2C- and CD3+CD56-NKG2C+ T-cell subsets were beta-chain profiled.

The sample consisted of PBMCs. V usage is TRBV5-1 and J usage is TRBJ1-5; 9 nucleotides align to TRBD1. The receptor was derived from a woman between 18 and 29 years old in good health. As DNA, the CDR3 is TGCGCCAGCAGCTTGACAGGGGGCGACCAGCCCCAGCATTTT. Its translation is CASSLTGGDQPQHF.